The 30 T cell receptor beta chains in this list originate from one sample, sequenced in a study of cytomegalovirus exposure and HLA in healthy donors. The PCR had 60 Vbeta and 13 Jbeta primers. Clones were read by immunoSEQ multiplex PCR, and TCRdb kept only the in-frame ones, dropping some. The table records approximately 140,000 clones, 60% to 85% of them present only once. The sequencing input was PBMCs. These receptors were collected from a male donor in good health and CMV-seropositive.

The rearrangement links TRBV5-6 to TRBJ1-2, with D maybe TRBD1 (5 bases). The CDR3 loop spans 16 amino acids. The germline V and J ends were trimmed by 1 base and 4 bases, with 17 bases remaining between them. CDR1 and CDR2 from the germline V gene are SGHDT and YYEEEE. CDR3 in amino acids: CASSLNPAGQTYGYTF. The CDR3 DNA reads TGTGCCAGCAGCTTGAACCCCGCGGGGCAGACCTATGGCTACACCTTC.

The rearrangement joins TRBV7-6 to TRBJ2-5; TRBD2 agrees at 9 bases. Germline loops: CDR1 SGHVS, CDR2 FNYEAQ. Trimming at V came to 5 bases and at J to 0 bases, leaving 10 bases not matched to a gene. The CDR3 totals 17 residues. This CDR3 is CASSSRASSGDQETQYF. In nucleotides, the CDR3 is TGTGCCAGCAGCAGTAGAGCGTCTAGCGGGGACCAAGAGACCCAGTACTTC.

The chain links TRBV19 to TRBJ1-2; 8 bases match TRBD1. The germline gives CDR1 LNHDA, CDR2 SQIVND (reference sequence). The CDR3 length is 14 residues. V was clipped by 3 bases and J by 4 bases; unmatched bases: 4. CDR3 protein: CASSIRGTGYGYTF. CDR3 DNA: TGTGCCAGTAGTATCCGTGGGACAGGCTATGGCTACACCTTC.

This clone was seen once. The V and J genes are TRBV10-3 and TRBJ1-3; maybe TRBD1 (6 bases). V lost 7 bases, J lost 4 bases, and 11 bases lay in between. CDR3 length: 13 residues. Germline V CDR1 and CDR2: ENHRY, SYGVKD. The CDR3 region is CAITDRTGNTIYF. Written as DNA, the CDR3 is TGTGCCATCACCGACAGGACCGGAAACACCATATATTTT.

The gene calls are TRBV5-1 and TRBJ1-1, with 7 bases aligning to TRBD1. Germline assignment: CDR1 SGHRS and CDR2 YFSETQ. The J segment lost 0 bases and the V segment lost 1 base, leaving 0 bases of the junction unmatched. The CDR3 is made up of 14 amino acids. CDR3 DNA: TGCGCCAGCAGCTTGCAGGGGGTGAACACTGAAGCTTTCTTT. Its translation is CASSLQGVNTEAFF.

This sequence joins TRBV30 and TRBJ2-1, with 14 bases fitting TRBD2. CDR1 is GTSNPN and CDR2 is SVGIG in the germline V gene (reference sequence). J was trimmed by 10 bases and V by 2 bases; bases with no gene match: 7. CDR3 length: 15 residues. The chain's CDR3 is CAWSKKGLAGVEQFF. As DNA, the CDR3 is TGTGCCTGGAGTAAAAAGGGACTAGCGGGAGTAGAGCAGTTCTTC.

The chain employs TRBV6-5 and TRBJ1-2; 9 bases align to TRBD1. V trimming: 6 bases; J trimming: 5 bases; junction bases outside the gene matches: 7. Germline V CDR1 and CDR2: MNHEY, SVGAGI. The length of the CDR3 is 14 residues. CDR3 region: CASSQLGTGYGYTF. CDR3 sequence (DNA): TGTGCCAGCAGCCAACTCGGGACAGGGTATGGCTACACCTTC.

This clone was recorded a few times. This sequence joins TRBV7-8 and TRBJ2-1; 7 positions agree with TRBD1. The CDR3 sequence is 17 residues long. Germline values: CDR1 SGHVS, CDR2 FQNEAQ. The V segment lost 1 base and the J segment 3 bases; nucleotides outside the gene matches: 9. The CDR3 loop reads CASSLGRSGQNYNEQFF. The CDR3 DNA follows: TGTGCCAGCAGCTTAGGGAGGTCGGGACAGAACTACAATGAGCAGTTCTTC.

The CDR3 DNA follows: TGTGCCAGCAGGGCCCCGACACAGAACACTGAAGCTTTCTTT. Protein sequence: CASRAPTQNTEAFF. The V and J genes are TRBV28 and TRBJ1-1; D uncertain. Trimming removed 6 bases from V and 1 base from J, with 12 bases in between. CDR1 MDHEN and CDR2 SYDVKM come from the germline V gene. The CDR3 sequence is 14 residues long.

The chain recombines TRBV19 with TRBJ1-1; D may be TRBD1 (6 bases). CDR1 is LNHDA and CDR2 is SQIVND in the germline V gene (reference sequence). V was clipped by 7 bases and J by 11 bases, with 20 bases between them. This CDR3 region has 13 residues. This CDR3 reads CASINERGSSAFF. The CDR3 DNA is TGTGCCAGTATTAACGAAAGGGGGAGCTCGGCTTTCTTT.

This chain joins TRBV4-1 and TRBJ1-6; 10 nucleotides agree with TRBD1. Looked up from germline, CDR1 is MGHRA and CDR2 is YSYEKL. This CDR3 has 16 amino acids. The ends lost 3 bases at V and 7 bases at J; junction bases unmatched: 6. The CDR3 loop is CASSHPGQGLNSPLHF. CDR3 sequence (DNA): TGCGCCAGCAGCCACCCGGGACAGGGGTTAAATTCACCCCTCCACTTT.

J is TRBJ1-2 and V is TRBV6-5; D gene ambiguous. Per the germline V gene, CDR1 is MNHEY and CDR2 is SVGAGI. This CDR3 region has 12 residues. V gave up 2 bases and J gave up 7 bases, with 8 bases separating them. Written as DNA, the CDR3 is TGTGCCAGCAGTTACCCGTCGGGTGGCTACACCTTC. Its protein product is CASSYPSGGYTF.

The chain employs TRBV7-6 and TRBJ1-5; D remains ambiguous. Trimming took 9 bases from V and 6 from J, leaving 12 bases between them. CDR1 SGHVS and CDR2 FNYEAQ come from the germline V gene. The CDR3 has 12 residues. CDR3 sequence reads: CARGVRSQPQHF. DNA for the CDR3: TGTGCCAGGGGAGTACGGAGTCAGCCCCAGCATTTT.

V and J are TRBV4-3 and TRBJ2-3; a possible D gene is TRBD1 (5 bases). Germline loops: CDR1 LGHNA, CDR2 YSLEER. Trimming took off 1 base at V and 0 bases at J, with 14 bases between the two ends. CDR3 length equals 17 residues. CDR3 nucleotide sequence: TGCGCCAGCAGCCAAGGTTCAGGGCCAAGTAGCACAGATACGCAGTATTTT. As protein: CASSQGSGPSSTDTQYF.

The chain joins TRBV6-1 to TRBJ2-5, with a weak D call TRBD1 (6 bases). The CDR3 covers 13 residues. V lost 7 bases and J 2 bases, leaving 11 bases between the germline ends. Germline-derived CDR1 and CDR2 are MNHNS and SASEGT. The CDR3 bases are TGTGCCAGCAAATCTGGACAGCAAGAGACCCAGTACTTC. This sequence encodes CASKSGQQETQYF.

V and J are TRBV6-6 and TRBJ2-2; 7 nucleotides line up with TRBD1. From germline, CDR1 is MNHNY and CDR2 SVGAGI (reference sequence). J gave up 3 bases and V 6 bases, and 7 bases lay outside the gene matches. The CDR3 runs to 15 residues. CDR3 nucleotides: TGTGCCAGCAGGTTCCTAGACAGGGACACCGGGGAGCTGTTTTTT. The encoded protein is CASRFLDRDTGELFF.

The CDR3 sequence is CASSPRSGMKETQYF. The CDR3 DNA sequence: TGTGCCAGCTCACCACGGTCCGGGATGAAAGAGACCCAGTACTTC. The rearrangement joins TRBV18 to TRBJ2-5; possible D gene TRBD2, 5 bases. Germline-derived CDR1 and CDR2 are KGHSH and LQKENI. The CDR3 extends over 15 amino acids. V was cut by 1 base and J by 3 bases, with 12 bases left in between.

This chain joins TRBV29-1 and TRBJ2-2; TRBD1 agrees at 8 bases. The germline CDR1 and CDR2 sequences are SQVTM and ANQGSEA. The CDR3 consists of 13 residues. Unmatched junction bases numbered 5, after V lost 4 bases and J lost 7 bases. The chain's CDR3 is CSVAGQGYGELFF. The CDR3, as DNA: TGCAGCGTTGCCGGACAGGGTTACGGGGAGCTGTTTTTT.

The chain joins TRBV14 to TRBJ2-3, with D tentatively TRBD1 (6 bases). The CDR3 totals 17 residues. With 1 base removed from V and 2 bases from J, the gap between germline ends came to 16 bases. Germline CDR1 is SGHDN and CDR2 is FVKESK. CDR3 region: CASSQVEGTLPTDTQYF. For the CDR3, the DNA is TGTGCCAGCAGCCAAGTTGAGGGGACACTCCCCACAGATACGCAGTATTTT.

This sequence joins TRBV29-1 and TRBJ2-7; D is perhaps TRBD1 (5 bases). V lost 3 bases, J lost 6 bases, and 12 bases lay in between. The CDR3 loop spans 12 amino acids. Germline V gives CDR1 SQVTM, CDR2 ANQGSEA. The CDR3 bases are TGCAGCGTTGAGGCAGGGTTAGGCGAGCAGTACTTC. Amino acids: CSVEAGLGEQYF.

The chain uses TRBV25-1 and TRBJ2-7, with D perhaps TRBD1 (6 bases). The CDR3 extends over 18 amino acids. V was pared by 3 bases and J by 2 bases, with 23 bases between. The germline CDR1 and CDR2 sequences are MGHDK and SYGVNS. The CDR3 DNA sequence: TGTGCCAGCAGTGATGGTGTGATGTTCGGACAGAAAGCCTACGAGCAGTACTTC. Residues: CASSDGVMFGQKAYEQYF.

The count of this clone is one. The V gene is TRBV7-9, the J gene TRBJ1-2, with TRBD1 matching over 7 bases. This CDR3 region has 18 residues. The germline CDR1 and CDR2 sequences are SEHNR and FQNEAQ (reference sequence). With V trimmed by 0 bases and J by 5 bases, 15 bases remained unmatched. The DNA of the CDR3 is TGTGCCAGCAGCTTAGCAGACGTAGGGACAGAGAGAACTTATGGCTACACCTTC. This encodes CASSLADVGTERTYGYTF.

CDR3 in DNA: TGTGCCAGCACCGGACTAGCGGGAGGCCGGGAGACCCAGTACTTC. Translated: CASTGLAGGRETQYF. V and J are TRBV27 and TRBJ2-5, with TRBD2 matching 14 bases. CDR3 length equals 15 residues. Germline V gene sequence: CDR1 MNHEY, CDR2 SMNVEV (reference sequence). V shed 7 bases and J 5 bases; nucleotides not matched to a gene: 6.

The chain recombines TRBV4-1 with TRBJ2-1; 11 bases match TRBD2. With 1 base clipped from V and 9 bases from J, the junction kept 5 bases outside the gene matches. This CDR3 region has 15 residues. Germline assignment: CDR1 MGHRA and CDR2 YSYEKL. This CDR3 reads CASSQGLAGTAEQFF. DNA for the CDR3: TGCGCCAGCAGCCAAGGACTAGCGGGGACAGCTGAGCAGTTCTTC.

The chain employs TRBV7-2 and TRBJ1-2, with D unclear. With 0 bases removed from V and 3 bases from J, the gap between germline ends came to 8 bases. This CDR3 is 14 amino acids long. Germline CDR1 SGHTA, CDR2 FQGNSA. The DNA for the CDR3 is TGTGCCAGCAGCTTAGCAGCTCCTGACTATGGCTACACCTTC. It specifies CASSLAAPDYGYTF.

Regarding this clone: Other nucleotide sequences from this sample produce the same CDR3. V gene TRBV18 combines with J gene TRBJ1-5, with TRBD1 matching 9 bases. The germline V gene encodes CDR1 KGHSH and CDR2 LQKENI. This CDR3 is built from 14 residues. J lost 5 bases, V lost 3 bases, and 2 bases had no gene match. The CDR3 DNA follows: TGTGCCAGCTCACCCCGGACAGGGGATCAGCCCCAGCATTTT. Amino acids: CASSPRTGDQPQHF.

V gene TRBV7-6 combines with J gene TRBJ2-1; TRBD2 is a possible D gene (5 bases). V was clipped by 1 base and J by 2 bases, with 9 bases between them. The CDR3 length is 15 residues. Germline V gene sequence: CDR1 SGHVS, CDR2 FNYEAQ. CDR3: CASSLGELPYNEQFF. The CDR3 bases are TGTGCCAGCAGCTTAGGGGAGTTACCCTACAATGAGCAGTTCTTC.

The chain carries TRBV28 and TRBJ2-7; 7 bases agree with TRBD1. This CDR3 is 13 amino acids long. CDR1 and CDR2 (germline): MDHEN, SYDVKM. Germline trimming cut 6 bases from V and 3 bases from J; bases unmatched to any gene: 5. CDR3 sequence (DNA): TGTGCCAGCAGGACAGGGCTATACTACGAGCAGTACTTC. It encodes CASRTGLYYEQYF. Combining the CDR3 with reference TRBV28 and TRBJ2-7 gives the whole variable domain DVKVTQSSRYLVKRTGEKVFLECVQDMDHENMFWYRQDPGLGLRLIYFSYDVKMKEKGDIPEGYSVSREKKERFSLILESASTNQTSMYLCASRTGLYYEQYFGPGTRLTVT.

This clone occurred a few times. The chain has TRBV6-5 and TRBJ2-1, with 7 bases identical to TRBD2. J lost 2 bases, V lost 5 bases, and 3 bases had no gene match. Germline CDR1 is MNHEY and CDR2 is SVGAGI. The length of the CDR3 is 14 residues. The CDR3 spells CASSGGRAYNEQFF. The CDR3 nucleotides are TGTGCCAGCAGTGGAGGGAGGGCCTACAATGAGCAGTTCTTC.

The genes are TRBV10-3 and TRBJ2-5; TRBD2 might be the D (6 bases). V dropped 0 bases and J dropped 3 bases, with 14 bases sitting between them. The CDR3 extends over 16 amino acids. CDR1 is ENHRY, CDR2 SYGVKD, per germline. The CDR3 nucleotides are TGTGCCATCAGTGAGTCGGGCGGGGCCCGTAAAGAGACCCAGTACTTC. Protein sequence: CAISESGGARKETQYF.